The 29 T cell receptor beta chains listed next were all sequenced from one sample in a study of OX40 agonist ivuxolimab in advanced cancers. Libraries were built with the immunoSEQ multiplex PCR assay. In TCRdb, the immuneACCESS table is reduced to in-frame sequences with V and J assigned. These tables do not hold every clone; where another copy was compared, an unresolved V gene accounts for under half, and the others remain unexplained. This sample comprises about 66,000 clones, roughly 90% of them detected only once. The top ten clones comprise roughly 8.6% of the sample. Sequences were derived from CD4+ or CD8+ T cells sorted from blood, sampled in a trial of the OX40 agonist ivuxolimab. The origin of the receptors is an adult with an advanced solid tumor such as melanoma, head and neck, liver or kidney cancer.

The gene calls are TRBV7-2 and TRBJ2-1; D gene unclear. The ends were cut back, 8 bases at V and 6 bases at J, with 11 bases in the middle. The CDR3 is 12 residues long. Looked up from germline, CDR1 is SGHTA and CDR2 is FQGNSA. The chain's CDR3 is CASSVLRNEQFF. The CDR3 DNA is TGTGCCAGCTCGGTCCTCCGCAATGAGCAGTTCTTC.

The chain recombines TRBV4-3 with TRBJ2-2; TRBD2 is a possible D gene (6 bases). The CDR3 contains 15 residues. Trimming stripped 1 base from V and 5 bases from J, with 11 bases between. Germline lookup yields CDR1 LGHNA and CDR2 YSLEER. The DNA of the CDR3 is TGCGCCAGCAGCCAAGGGGACGCGGGGACCGGGGAGCTGTTTTTT. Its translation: CASSQGDAGTGELFF.

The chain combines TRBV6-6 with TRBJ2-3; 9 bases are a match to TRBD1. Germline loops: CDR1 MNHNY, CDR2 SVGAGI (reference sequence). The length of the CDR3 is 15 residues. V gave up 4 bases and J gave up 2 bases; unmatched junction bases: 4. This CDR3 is CASSWTGDDTDTQYF. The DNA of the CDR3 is TGTGCCAGCAGTTGGACAGGGGATGACACAGATACGCAGTATTTT.

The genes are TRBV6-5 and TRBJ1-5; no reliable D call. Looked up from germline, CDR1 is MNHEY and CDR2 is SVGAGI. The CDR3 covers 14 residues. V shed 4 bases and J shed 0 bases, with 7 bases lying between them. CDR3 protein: CASSLGGSNQPQHF. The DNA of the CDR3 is TGTGCCAGCAGTTTGGGTGGTAGCAATCAGCCCCAGCATTTT.

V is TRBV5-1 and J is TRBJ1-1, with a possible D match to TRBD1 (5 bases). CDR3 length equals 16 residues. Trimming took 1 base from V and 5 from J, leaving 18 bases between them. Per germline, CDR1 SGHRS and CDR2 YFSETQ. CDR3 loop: CASSLTVGGGGTEAFF. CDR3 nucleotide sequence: TGCGCCAGCAGCTTGACAGTCGGGGGAGGCGGAACTGAAGCTTTCTTT.

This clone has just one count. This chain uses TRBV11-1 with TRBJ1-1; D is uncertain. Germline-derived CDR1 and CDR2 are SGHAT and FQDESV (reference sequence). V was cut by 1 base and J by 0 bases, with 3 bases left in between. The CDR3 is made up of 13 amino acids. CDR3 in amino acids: CASSLGVNTEAFF. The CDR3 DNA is TGTGCCAGCAGCTTAGGAGTGAACACTGAAGCTTTCTTT.

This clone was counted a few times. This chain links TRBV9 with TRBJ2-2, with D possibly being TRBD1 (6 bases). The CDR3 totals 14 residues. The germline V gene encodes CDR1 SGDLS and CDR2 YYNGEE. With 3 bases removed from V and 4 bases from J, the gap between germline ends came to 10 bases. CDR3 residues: CASSALQGTGELFF. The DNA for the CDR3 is TGTGCCAGCAGCGCACTACAGGGCACCGGGGAGCTGTTTTTT.

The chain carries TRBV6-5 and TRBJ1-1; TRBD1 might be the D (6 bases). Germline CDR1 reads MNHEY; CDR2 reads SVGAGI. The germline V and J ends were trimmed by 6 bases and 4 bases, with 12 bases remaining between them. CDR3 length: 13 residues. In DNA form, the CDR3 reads TGTGCCAGCAGGCTACAGGGTTCCACTGAAGCTTTCTTT. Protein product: CASRLQGSTEAFF.

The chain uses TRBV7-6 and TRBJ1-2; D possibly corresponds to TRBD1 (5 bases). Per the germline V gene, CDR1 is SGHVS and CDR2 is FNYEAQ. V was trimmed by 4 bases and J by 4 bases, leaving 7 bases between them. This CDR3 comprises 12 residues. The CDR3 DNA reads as TGTGCCAGCAGCTGGGACGGCTATGGCTACACCTTC. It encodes CASSWDGYGYTF. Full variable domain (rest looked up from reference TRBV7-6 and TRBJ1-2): GAGVSQSPRYKVTKRGQDVALRCDPISGHVSLYWYRQALGQGPEFLTYFNYEAQQDKSGLPNDRFSAERPEGSISTLTIQRTEQRDSAMYRCASSWDGYGYTFGSGTRLTVV.

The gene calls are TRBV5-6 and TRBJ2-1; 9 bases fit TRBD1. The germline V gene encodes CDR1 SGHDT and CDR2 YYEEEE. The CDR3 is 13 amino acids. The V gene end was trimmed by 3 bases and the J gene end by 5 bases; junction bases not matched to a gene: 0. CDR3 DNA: TGTGCCAGCAGCTGGGACAGGGACAATGAGCAGTTCTTC. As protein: CASSWDRDNEQFF. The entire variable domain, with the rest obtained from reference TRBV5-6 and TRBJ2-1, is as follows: DAGVTQSPTHLIKTRGQQVTLRCSPKSGHDTVSWYQQALGQGPQFIFQYYEEEERQRGNFPDRFSGHQFPNYSSELNVNALLLGDSALYLCASSWDRDNEQFFGPGTRLTVL.

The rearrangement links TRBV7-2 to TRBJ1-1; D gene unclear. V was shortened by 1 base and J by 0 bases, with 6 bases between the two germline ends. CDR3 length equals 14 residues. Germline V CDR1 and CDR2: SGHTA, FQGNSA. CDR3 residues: CASSLGALNTEAFF. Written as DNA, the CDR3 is TGTGCCAGCAGCTTAGGGGCATTGAACACTGAAGCTTTCTTT.

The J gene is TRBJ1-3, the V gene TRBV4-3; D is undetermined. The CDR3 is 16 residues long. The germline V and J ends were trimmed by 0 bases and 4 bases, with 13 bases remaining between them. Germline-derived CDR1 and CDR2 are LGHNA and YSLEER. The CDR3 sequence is CASSQDRSGSGNTIYF. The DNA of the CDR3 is TGCGCCAGCAGCCAAGATAGGAGCGGGTCCGGAAACACCATATATTTT.

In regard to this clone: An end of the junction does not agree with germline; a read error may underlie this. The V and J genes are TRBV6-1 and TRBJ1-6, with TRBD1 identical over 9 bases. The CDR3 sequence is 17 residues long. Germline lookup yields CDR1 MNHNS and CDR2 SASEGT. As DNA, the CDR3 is TGTGCCAGCAGGGAAGACAGGGGGAGCTCCTATAATTCACCCCTCCACTTT. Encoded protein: CASREDRGSSYNSPLHF.

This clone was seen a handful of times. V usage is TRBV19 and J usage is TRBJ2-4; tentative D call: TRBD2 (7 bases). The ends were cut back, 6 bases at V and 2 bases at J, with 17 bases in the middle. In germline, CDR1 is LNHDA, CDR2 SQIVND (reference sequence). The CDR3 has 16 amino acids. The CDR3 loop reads CASRNPGGFSKNIQYF. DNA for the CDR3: TGTGCCAGTAGGAACCCGGGGGGCTTCTCCAAAAACATTCAGTACTTC.

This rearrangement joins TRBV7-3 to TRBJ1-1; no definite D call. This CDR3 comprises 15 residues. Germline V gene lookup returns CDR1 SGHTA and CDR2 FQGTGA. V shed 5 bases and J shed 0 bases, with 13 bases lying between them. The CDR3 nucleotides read TGTGCCAGCAGCCCGACCGCAGTGATGAACACTGAAGCTTTCTTT. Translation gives CASSPTAVMNTEAFF.

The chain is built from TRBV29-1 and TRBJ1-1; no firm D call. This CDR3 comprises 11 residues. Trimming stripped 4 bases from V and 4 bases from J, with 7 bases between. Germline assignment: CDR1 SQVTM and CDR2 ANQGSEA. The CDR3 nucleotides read TGCAGCGTTGTTCCGGGCACTGAAGCTTTCTTT. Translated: CSVVPGTEAFF.

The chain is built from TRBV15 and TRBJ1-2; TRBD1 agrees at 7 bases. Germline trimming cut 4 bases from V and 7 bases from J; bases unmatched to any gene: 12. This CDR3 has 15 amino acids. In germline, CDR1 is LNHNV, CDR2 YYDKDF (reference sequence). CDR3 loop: CATSIDPGQYSGYTF. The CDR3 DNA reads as TGTGCCACCAGCATCGATCCGGGACAGTACTCTGGCTACACCTTC.

The CDR3 DNA sequence: TGCAGCGCCCAGCTACTAGTCAAGAGTGAGCAGTTCTTC. It codes for CSAQLLVKSEQFF. The rearrangement joins TRBV29-1 to TRBJ2-1, with D maybe TRBD2 (5 bases). This CDR3 is built from 13 residues. Germline assignment: CDR1 SQVTM and CDR2 ANQGSEA. Trimming took 7 bases from V and 9 from J, leaving 19 bases between them.

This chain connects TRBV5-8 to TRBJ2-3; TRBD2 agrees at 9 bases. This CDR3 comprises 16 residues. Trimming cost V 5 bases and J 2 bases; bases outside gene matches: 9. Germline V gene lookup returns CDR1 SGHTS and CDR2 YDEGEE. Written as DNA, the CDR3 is TGTGCCAGCAGTCCCGAGCGGGGGGCTATCACAGATACGCAGTATTTT. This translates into CASSPERGAITDTQYF.

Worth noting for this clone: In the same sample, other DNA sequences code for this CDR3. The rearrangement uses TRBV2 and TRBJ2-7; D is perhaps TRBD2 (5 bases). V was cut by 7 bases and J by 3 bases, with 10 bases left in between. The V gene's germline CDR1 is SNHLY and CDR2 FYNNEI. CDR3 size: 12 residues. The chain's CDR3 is CASTRDNYEQYF. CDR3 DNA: TGTGCCAGCACCCGGGATAACTACGAGCAGTACTTC.

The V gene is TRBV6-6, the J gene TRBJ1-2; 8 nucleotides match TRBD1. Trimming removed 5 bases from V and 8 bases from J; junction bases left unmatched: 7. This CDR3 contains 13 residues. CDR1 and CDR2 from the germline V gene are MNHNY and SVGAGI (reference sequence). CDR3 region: CASSLDRESGYTF. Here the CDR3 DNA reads TGTGCCAGCAGTCTGGACAGGGAGAGCGGCTACACCTTC.

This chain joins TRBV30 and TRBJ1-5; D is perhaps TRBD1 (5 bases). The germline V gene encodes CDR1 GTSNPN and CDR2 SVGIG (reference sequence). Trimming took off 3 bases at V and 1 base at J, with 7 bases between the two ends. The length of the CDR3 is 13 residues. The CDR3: CAWRRGSNQPQHF. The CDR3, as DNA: TGTGCCTGGAGAAGGGGCAGCAATCAGCCCCAGCATTTT. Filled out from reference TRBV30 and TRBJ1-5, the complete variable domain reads SQTIHQWPATLVQPVGSPLSLECTVEGTSNPNLYWYRQAAGRGLQLLFYSVGIGQISSEVPQNLSASRPQDRQFILSSKKLLLSDSGFYLCAWRRGSNQPQHFGDGTRLSIL.

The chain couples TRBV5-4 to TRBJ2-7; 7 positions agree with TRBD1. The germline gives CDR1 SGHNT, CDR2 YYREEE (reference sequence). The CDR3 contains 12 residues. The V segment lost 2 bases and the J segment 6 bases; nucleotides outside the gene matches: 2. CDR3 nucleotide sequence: TGTGCCAGCAGCTTTACAGGGGTCGAGCAGTACTTC. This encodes CASSFTGVEQYF. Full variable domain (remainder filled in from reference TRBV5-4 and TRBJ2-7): ETGVTQSPTHLIKTRGQQVTLRCSSQSGHNTVSWYQQALGQGPQFIFQYYREEENGRGNFPPRFSGLQFPNYSSELNVNALELDDSALYLCASSFTGVEQYFGPGTRLTVT.

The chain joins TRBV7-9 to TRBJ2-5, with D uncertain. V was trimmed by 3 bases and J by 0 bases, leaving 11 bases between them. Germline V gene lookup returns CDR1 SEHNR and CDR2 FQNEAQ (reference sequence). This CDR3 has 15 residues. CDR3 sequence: CASSFPLWDQETQYF. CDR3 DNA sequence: TGTGCCAGCAGCTTCCCTCTGTGGGACCAAGAGACCCAGTACTTC.

The chain's CDR3 is CSARKNEQFF. CDR3 nucleotide sequence: TGCAGTGCTAGAAAAAATGAGCAGTTCTTC. The J gene is TRBJ2-1, the V gene TRBV20-1; D remains ambiguous. The CDR3 length is 10 residues. CDR1 is DFQATT and CDR2 is SNEGSKA in the germline V gene (reference sequence). Trimming stripped 2 bases from V and 7 bases from J, with 3 bases between.

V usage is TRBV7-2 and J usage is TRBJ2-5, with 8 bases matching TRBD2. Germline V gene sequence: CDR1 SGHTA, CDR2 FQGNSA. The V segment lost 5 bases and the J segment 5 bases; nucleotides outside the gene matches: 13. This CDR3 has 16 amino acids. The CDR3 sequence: CASSPKGGGREETQYF. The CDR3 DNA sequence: TGTGCCAGCAGCCCCAAAGGCGGGGGGCGGGAGGAGACCCAGTACTTC.

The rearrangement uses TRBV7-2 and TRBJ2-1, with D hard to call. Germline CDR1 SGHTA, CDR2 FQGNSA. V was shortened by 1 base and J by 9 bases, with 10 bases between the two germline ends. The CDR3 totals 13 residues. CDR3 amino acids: CASSLDESGEQFF. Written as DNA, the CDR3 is TGTGCCAGCAGCTTAGATGAGAGTGGTGAGCAGTTCTTC. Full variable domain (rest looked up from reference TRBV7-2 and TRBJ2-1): GAGVSQSPSNKVTEKGKDVELRCDPISGHTALYWYRQSLGQGLEFLIYFQGNSAPDKSGLPSDRFSAERTGGSVSTLTIQRTQQEDSAVYLCASSLDESGEQFFGPGTRLTVL.

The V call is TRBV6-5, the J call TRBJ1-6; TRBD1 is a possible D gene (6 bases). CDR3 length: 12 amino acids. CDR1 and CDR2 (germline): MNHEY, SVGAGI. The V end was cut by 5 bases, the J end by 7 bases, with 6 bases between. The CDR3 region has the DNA TGTGCCAGCAGTGGACAGAATTCACCCCTCCACTTT. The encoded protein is CASSGQNSPLHF.

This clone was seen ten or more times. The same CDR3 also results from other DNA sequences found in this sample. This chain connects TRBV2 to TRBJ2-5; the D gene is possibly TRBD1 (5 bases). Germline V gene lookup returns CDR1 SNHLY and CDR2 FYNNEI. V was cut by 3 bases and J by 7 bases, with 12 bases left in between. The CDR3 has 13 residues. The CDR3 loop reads CASSEGREGTQYF. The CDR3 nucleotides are TGTGCCAGCAGTGAGGGCAGGGAAGGGACCCAGTACTTC.